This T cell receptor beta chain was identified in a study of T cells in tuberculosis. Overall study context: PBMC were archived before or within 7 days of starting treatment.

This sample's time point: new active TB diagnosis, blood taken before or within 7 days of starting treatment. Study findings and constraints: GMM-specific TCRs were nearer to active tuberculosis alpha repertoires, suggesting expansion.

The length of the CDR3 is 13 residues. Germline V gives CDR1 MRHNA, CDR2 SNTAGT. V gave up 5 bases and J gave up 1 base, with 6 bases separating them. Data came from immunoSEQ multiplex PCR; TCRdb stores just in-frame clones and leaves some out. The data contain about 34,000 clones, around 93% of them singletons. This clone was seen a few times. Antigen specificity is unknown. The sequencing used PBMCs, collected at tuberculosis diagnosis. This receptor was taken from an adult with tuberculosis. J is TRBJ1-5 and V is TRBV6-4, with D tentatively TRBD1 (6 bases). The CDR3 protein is CASSQGSNQPQHF. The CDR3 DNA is TGTGCCAGCAGTCAGGGGAGCAATCAGCCCCAGCATTTT.